Sequencing of this T cell receptor (beta chain) was carried out in a study of blood T cell repertoires in COVID-19. On the study more broadly: Sites in the United States, Italy and Spain provided acute and convalescent COVID-19 samples. In each case, the material was cDNA or gDNA derived from T cells, B-cell-depleted T cells, or PBMCs.

Per the authors' pipeline: The authors estimated nucleated cell counts from reference gene primer amplification. Generated by immunoSEQ multiplex PCR, the TCRdb table keeps only in-frame clones and is missing some. The DNA gave D and trimming, while V, J and clone size come from that table. The sample yields 250,000 to 300,000 clones, about nine tenths seen once. There are 14 residues in the CDR3. V was pared by 5 bases and J by 8 bases, with 18 bases between. The germline V gene has CDR1 SGHAT and CDR2 FQNNGV. Material: peripheral blood. The chain joins TRBV11-2 to TRBJ1-2; the D gene is possibly TRBD1 (6 bases). This TCR came from a middle-aged woman who had recovered from COVID-19. The CDR3 here is CASSTPTGPWGYTF. For the CDR3, the DNA is TGTGCCAGCAGCACCCCGACAGGACCGTGGGGCTACACCTTC.